Listed here are 4 T cell receptor beta chains from one sample, sequenced in a study of molecular identifiers for immune sequencing clone quantification. TCRdb re-derived calls from the PCR reads in MiXCR, one entry per CDR3 protein. The repertoire holds around 470,000 distinct CDR3 sequences, 25% seen once, with around 0.76% in the top ten. The specimen sequenced was naive CD8+ T cells from blood, with Jurkat cell RNA spiked in. The subset denotes: FACS-sorted CD8+CD4-CCR7+CD45RA+ naive T cells. These TCRs come from a human donor in good health. Some libraries in this study had Jurkat cell RNA spiked in.

This clonotype has a single count. With a much larger clone just one base away, this may be a read error. This likely comes from a read error, as the CDR3 has no conserved phenylalanine or tryptophan at its end. The chain employs TRBV6-6 and TRBJ2-3, with 8 bases identical to TRBD2. Per the germline V gene, CDR1 is MNHNY and CDR2 is SVGAGI (reference sequence). The CDR3 length is 16 residues. Losses at the gene ends were 4 bases for V and 1 base for J; bases not matched to a gene: 7. CDR3 sequence reads: CASSSLSLAGTDTQYY. CDR3 DNA sequence: TGTGCCAGCAGTTCTCTTTCACTAGCGGGCACAGATACGCAGTATTAT.

This clonotype was found many times. The chain couples TRBV10-2 to TRBJ1-5; 9 nucleotides align to TRBD1. This CDR3 is built from 15 residues. J gave up 4 bases and V 3 bases, and 4 bases lay outside the gene matches. CDR1 is WSHSY, CDR2 SAAADI, per germline. CDR3: CASSDGTGWNQPQHF. The DNA for the CDR3 is TGCGCCAGCAGTGACGGGACAGGGTGGAATCAGCCCCAGCATTTT.

A note on this clonotype: At one boundary the junction diverges from the germline segment, which might be a read error. V gene TRBV13 combines with J gene TRBJ2-2; 7 bases are shared with TRBD2. The CDR3 is 13 residues long. The germline V gene has CDR1 PRHDT and CDR2 FYEKMQ (reference sequence). This chain's CDR3 is CASSSAGAGALFF. The CDR3 DNA is TGTGCCAGCAGCTCCGCGGGAGCCGGGGCGCTGTTTTTT.

This chain uses TRBV2 with TRBJ1-1; D is undetermined. Looked up from germline, CDR1 is SNHLY and CDR2 is FYNNEI. The germline V and J ends were trimmed by 6 bases and 4 bases, with 9 bases remaining between them. The CDR3 contains 12 residues. Here the CDR3 DNA reads TGTGCCAGCAGCTCGAGGGCCACTGAAGCTTTCTTT. Its translation is CASSSRATEAFF.